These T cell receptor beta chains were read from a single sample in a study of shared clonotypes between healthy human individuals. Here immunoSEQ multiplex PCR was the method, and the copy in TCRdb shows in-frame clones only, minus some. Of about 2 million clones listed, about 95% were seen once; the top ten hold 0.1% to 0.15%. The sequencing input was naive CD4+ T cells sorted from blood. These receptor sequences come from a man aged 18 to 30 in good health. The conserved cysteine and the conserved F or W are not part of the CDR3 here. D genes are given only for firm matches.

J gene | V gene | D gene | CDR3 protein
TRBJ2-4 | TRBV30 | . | AWTHLAKNIQY
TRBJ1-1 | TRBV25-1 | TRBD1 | ASRGQGDTEAF
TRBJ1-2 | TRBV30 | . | AWTPMGLGGYGYT
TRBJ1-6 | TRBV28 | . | ASSLEALPDSPLH
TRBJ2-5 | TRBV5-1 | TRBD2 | ASSLVPGTAGGKTQY
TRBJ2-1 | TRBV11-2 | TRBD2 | ASSLSGGSSYNEQF
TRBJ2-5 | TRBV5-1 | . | ASSLPSGQETQY
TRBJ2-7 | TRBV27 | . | ASSLTSRAEQY
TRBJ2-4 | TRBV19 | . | ASSIGDSNKNIQY
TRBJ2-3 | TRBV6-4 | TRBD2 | ASSFLAGEITDTQY
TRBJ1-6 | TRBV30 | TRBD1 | ARSLDRTGSSKSPLH
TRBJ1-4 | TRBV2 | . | ASNGGRITEKLF
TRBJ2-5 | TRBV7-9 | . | ASSDTRVSTPFGETQY
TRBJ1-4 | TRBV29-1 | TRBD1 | SVEVGQGGEKLF
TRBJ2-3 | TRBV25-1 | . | ASSGPGFSTDTQY
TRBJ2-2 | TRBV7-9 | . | ASSSLAEANTGELF
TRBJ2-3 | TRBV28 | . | ASSFGSLGTDTQY
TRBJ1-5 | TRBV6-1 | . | ASSEEDRFNQPQH
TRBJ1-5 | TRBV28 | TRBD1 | ASSGDRDTQPQH
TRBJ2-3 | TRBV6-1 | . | ASRGGSIRPDTQY
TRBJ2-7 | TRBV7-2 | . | ASSLDETAVEQY
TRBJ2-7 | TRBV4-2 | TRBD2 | ASSRTRTGTSGGGEQY
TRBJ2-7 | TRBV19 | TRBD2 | ASSIGSAGEPN
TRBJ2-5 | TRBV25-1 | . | ASKGGGRSLYQETQY
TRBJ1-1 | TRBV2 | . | ASSEAATFGPKGNTEAF